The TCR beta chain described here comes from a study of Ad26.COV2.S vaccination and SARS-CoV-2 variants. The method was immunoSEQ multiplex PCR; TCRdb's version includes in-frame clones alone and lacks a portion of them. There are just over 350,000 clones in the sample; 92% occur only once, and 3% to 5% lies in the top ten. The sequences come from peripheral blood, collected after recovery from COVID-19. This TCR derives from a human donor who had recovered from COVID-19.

The CDR3, as DNA: TGTGCCAGCAGTTACTCGTCGGGGATTCCGAACACTGAAGCTTTCTTT. This encodes CASSYSSGIPNTEAFF. The rearrangement joins TRBV6-2 or TRBV6-3 to TRBJ1-1; no clear D. The CDR3 is 16 residues long. CDR1 and CDR2 (germline): MNHEY, SVGEGT. V gave up 0 bases and J gave up 1 base, with 12 bases separating them.